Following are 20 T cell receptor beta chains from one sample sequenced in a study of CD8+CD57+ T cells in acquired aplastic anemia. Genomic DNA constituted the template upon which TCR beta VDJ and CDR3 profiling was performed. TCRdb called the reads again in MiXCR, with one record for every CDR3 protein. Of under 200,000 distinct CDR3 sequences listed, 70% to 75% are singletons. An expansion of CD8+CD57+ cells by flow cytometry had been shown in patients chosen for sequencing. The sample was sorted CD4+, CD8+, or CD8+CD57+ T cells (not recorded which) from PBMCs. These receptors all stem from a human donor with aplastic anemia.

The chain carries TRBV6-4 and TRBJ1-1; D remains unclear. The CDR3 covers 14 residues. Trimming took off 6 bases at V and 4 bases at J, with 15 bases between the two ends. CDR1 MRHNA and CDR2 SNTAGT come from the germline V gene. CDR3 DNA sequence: TGTGCCAGCAGGCTTGGGGAGCAAAGCACTGAAGCTTTCTTT. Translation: CASRLGEQSTEAFF.

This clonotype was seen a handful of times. CDR3 nucleotides: TGTGCCAGCAGCGTAGTAGACGGCTACGAGCAGTACTTC. Translation: CASSVVDGYEQYF. The chain is built from TRBV9 and TRBJ2-7; D unclear. The CDR3 covers 13 residues. The germline V and J ends were trimmed by 0 bases and 3 bases, with 7 bases remaining between them. The germline V gene has CDR1 SGDLS and CDR2 YYNGEE. Complete variable domain (other parts from reference TRBV9 and TRBJ2-7): DSGVTQTPKHLITATGQRVTLRCSPRSGDLSVYWYQQSLDQGLQFLIQYYNGEERAKGNILERFSAQQFPDLHSELNLSSLELGDSALYFCASSVVDGYEQYFGPGTRLTVT.

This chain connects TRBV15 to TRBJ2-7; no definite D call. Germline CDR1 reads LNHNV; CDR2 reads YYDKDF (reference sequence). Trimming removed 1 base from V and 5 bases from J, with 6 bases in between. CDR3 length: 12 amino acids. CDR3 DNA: TGTGCCACCAGCAGAGCGTACAACGAGCAGTACTTC. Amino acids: CATSRAYNEQYF.

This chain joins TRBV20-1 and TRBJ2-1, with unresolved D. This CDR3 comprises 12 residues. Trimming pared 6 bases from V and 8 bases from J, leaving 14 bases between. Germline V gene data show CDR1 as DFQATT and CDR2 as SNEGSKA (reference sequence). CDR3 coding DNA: TGCAGTGCCCACCAGAGGCTGGATGAGCAGTTCTTC. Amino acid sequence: CSAHQRLDEQFF.

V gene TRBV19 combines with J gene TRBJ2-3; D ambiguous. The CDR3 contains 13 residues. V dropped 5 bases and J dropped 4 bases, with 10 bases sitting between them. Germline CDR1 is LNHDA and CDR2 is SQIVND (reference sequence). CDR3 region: CASSVEPADTQYF. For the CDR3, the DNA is TGTGCCAGTAGTGTTGAACCAGCAGATACGCAGTATTTT.

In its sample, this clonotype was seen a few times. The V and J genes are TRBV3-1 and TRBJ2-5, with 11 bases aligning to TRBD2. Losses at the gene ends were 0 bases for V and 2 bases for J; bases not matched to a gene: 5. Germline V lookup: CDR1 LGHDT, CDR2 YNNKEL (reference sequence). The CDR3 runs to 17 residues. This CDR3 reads CASSQDRLAGGQETQYF. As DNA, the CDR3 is TGTGCCAGCAGCCAAGATCGGCTAGCGGGGGGACAAGAGACCCAGTACTTC.

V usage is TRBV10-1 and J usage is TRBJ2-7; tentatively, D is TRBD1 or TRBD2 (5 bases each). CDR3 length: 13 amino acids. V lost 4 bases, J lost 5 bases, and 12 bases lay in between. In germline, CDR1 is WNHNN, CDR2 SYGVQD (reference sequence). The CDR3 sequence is CASSVCGGDEQYF. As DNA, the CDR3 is TGCGCCAGCAGTGTGTGTGGGGGTGACGAGCAGTACTTC.

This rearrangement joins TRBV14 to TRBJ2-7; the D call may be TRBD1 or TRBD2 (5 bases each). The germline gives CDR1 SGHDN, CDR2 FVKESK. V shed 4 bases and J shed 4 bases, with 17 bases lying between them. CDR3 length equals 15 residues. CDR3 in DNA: TGTGCCAGCAGCCCTGGGGAGTATGGGGGTTACGAGCAGTACTTC. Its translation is CASSPGEYGGYEQYF. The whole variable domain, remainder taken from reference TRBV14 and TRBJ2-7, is EAGVTQFPSHSVIEKGQTVTLRCDPISGHDNLYWYRRVMGKEIKFLLHFVKESKQDESGMPNNRFLAERTGGTYSTLKVQPAELEDSGVYFCASSPGEYGGYEQYFGPGTRLTVT.

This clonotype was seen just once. The CDR3 DNA reads TGTGCCAGTAGTATAGTACAGGAGTGGGGCTACACCTTC. Translated, it gives CASSIVQEWGYTF. The J gene is TRBJ1-2, the V gene TRBV19; TRBD1 might be the D (5 bases). This CDR3 is built from 13 residues. Trimming stripped 1 base from V and 8 bases from J, with 11 bases between. CDR1 and CDR2 (germline): LNHDA, SQIVND (reference sequence). Variable domain in full (rest from reference TRBV19 and TRBJ1-2): DGGITQSPKYLFRKEGQNVTLSCEQNLNHDAMYWYRQDPGQGLRLIYYSQIVNDFQKGDIAEGYSVSREKKESFPLTVTSAQKNPTAFYLCASSIVQEWGYTFGSGTRLTVV.

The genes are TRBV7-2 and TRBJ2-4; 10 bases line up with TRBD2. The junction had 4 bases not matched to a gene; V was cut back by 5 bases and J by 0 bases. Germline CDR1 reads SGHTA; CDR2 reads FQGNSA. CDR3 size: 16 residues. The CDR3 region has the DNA TGTGCCAGCAGCCTGACTAGCGGGTTAGCCAAAAACATTCAGTACTTC. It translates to CASSLTSGLAKNIQYF. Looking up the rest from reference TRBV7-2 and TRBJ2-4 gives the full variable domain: GAGVSQSPSNKVTEKGKDVELRCDPISGHTALYWYRQSLGQGLEFLIYFQGNSAPDKSGLPSDRFSAERTGGSVSTLTIQRTQQEDSAVYLCASSLTSGLAKNIQYFGAGTRLSVL.

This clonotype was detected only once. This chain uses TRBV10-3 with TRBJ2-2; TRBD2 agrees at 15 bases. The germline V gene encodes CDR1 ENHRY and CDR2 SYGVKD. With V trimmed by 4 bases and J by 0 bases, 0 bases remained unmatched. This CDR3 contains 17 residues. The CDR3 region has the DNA TGTGCCATCAGTGGGACTAGCGGGGGGGCGAACACCGGGGAGCTGTTTTTT. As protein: CAISGTSGGANTGELFF.

In DNA, the CDR3 is TGTGCCAGCAGTCGGCCAGGCGGCCCAGGCACAGATACGCAGTATTTT. Its translation is CASSRPGGPGTDTQYF. The gene calls are TRBV25-1 and TRBJ2-3; no definite D call. The V and J ends lost 5 bases and 1 base respectively, with 16 bases between them. Germline V lookup: CDR1 MGHDK, CDR2 SYGVNS. CDR3 length equals 16 residues.

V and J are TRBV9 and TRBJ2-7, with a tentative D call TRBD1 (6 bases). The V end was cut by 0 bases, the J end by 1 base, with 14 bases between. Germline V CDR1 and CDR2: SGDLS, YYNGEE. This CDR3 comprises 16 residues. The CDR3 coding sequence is TGTGCCAGCAGCGTAGCTGAGACAGGCCTTTCCTACGAGCAGTACTTC. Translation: CASSVAETGLSYEQYF. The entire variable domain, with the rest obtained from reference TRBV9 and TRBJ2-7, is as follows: DSGVTQTPKHLITATGQRVTLRCSPRSGDLSVYWYQQSLDQGLQFLIQYYNGEERAKGNILERFSAQQFPDLHSELNLSSLELGDSALYFCASSVAETGLSYEQYFGPGTRLTVT.

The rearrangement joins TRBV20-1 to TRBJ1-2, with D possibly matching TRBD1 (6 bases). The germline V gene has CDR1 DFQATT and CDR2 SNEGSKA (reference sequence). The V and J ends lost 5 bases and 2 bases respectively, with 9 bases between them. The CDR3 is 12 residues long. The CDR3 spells CSAPQGNYGYTF. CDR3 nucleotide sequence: TGCAGTGCTCCACAGGGAAACTATGGCTACACCTTC.

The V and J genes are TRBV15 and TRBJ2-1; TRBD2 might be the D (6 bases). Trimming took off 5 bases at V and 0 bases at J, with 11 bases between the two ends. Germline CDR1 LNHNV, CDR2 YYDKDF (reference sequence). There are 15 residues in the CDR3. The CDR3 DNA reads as TGTGCCACCAGCCCGCGGGATATCTCCTACAATGAGCAGTTCTTC. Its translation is CATSPRDISYNEQFF.

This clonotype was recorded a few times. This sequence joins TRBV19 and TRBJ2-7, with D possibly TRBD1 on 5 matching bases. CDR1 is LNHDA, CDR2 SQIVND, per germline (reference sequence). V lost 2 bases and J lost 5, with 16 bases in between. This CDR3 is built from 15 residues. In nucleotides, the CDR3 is TGTGCCAGTAGTATATCGGACAATGGTAGGAACGAGCAGTACTTC. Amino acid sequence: CASSISDNGRNEQYF.

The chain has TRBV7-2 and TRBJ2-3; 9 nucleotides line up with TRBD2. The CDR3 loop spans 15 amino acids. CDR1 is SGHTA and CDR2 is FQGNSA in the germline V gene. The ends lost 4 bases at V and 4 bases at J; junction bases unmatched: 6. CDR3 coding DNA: TGTGCCAGCAGCTCTGTAGCGGGAGTGTCAGATACGCAGTATTTT. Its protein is CASSSVAGVSDTQYF.

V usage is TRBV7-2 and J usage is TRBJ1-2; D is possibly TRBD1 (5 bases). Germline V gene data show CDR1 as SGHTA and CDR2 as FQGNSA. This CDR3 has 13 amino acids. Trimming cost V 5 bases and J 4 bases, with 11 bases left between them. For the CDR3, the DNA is TGTGCCAGCAGCCCCCAGGGAAGCTATGGCTACACCTTC. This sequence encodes CASSPQGSYGYTF.

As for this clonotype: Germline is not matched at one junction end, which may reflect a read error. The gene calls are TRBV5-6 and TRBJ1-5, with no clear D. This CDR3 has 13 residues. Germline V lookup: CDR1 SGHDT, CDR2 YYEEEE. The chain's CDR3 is CVSSLAGNQPQHF. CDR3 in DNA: TGTGTCAGCAGCTTGGCTGGGAATCAGCCCCAGCATTTT.

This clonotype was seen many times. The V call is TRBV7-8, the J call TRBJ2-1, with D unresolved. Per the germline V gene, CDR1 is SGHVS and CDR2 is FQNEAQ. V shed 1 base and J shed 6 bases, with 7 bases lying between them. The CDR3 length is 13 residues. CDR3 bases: TGTGCCAGCAGCTTAGGATCGCTCAATGAGCAGTTCTTC. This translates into CASSLGSLNEQFF. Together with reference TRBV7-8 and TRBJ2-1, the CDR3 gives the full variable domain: GAGVSQSPRYKVAKRGQDVALRCDPISGHVSLFWYQQALGQGPEFLTYFQNEAQLDKSGLPSDRFFAERPEGSVSTLKIQRTQQEDSAVYLCASSLGSLNEQFFGPGTRLTVL.